This TCR beta chain was captured by sequencing in a study of blood T cells in healthy people across ages. Study-wide results and limits: Investigators viewed diversity estimates from one million T cells as underestimates, the study reported. Observed TCR beta diversity showed a strong correlation with the percentage of naive T cells as measured by flow cytometry. Researchers said unsorted PBMCs prevented a conclusive naive versus antigen-experienced comparison.

Notes on this clonotype: Its specificity is unknown.

The authors drew about 9.9 milliliters of peripheral blood from each donor. The CDR3 contains 13 residues. V shed 5 bases and J shed 2 bases, with 8 bases lying between them. A second PCR of roughly 7 to 11 cycles used a sample-barcoded 5' primer and a J-beta primer mix. TCRdb re-derived calls from the 5' RACE reads in MiXCR, one entry per CDR3 protein. The sample records 660,000 or so distinct CDR3 sequences, approximately 50% being singletons. The sequence came from a man aged 60 to 75 in good health. Sequences were obtained from blood. The chain couples TRBV12-3 or TRBV12-4 to TRBJ2-3; D is perhaps TRBD1 (5 bases). The CDR3, as DNA: TGTGCCAGCAGTGTACAGGACACAGATACGCAGTATTTT. This sequence encodes CASSVQDTDTQYF.